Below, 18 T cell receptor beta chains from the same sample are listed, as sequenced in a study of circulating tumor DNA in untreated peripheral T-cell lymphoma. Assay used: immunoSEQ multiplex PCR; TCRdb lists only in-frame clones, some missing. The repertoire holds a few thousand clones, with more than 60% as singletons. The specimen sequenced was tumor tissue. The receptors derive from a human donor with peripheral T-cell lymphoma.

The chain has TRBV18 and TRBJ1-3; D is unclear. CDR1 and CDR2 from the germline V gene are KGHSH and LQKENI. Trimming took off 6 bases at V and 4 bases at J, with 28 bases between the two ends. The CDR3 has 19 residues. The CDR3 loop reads CASSGNRAPGPLAGNTIYF. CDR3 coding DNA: TGTGCCAGCTCCGGGAACCGGGCCCCCGGCCCATTAGCCGGAAACACCATATATTTT.

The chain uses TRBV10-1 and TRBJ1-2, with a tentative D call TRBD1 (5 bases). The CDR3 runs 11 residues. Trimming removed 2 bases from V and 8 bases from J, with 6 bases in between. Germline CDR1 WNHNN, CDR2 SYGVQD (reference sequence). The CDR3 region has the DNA TGCGCCAGCAGTGAGAACAGGGGCTACACCTTC. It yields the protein CASSENRGYTF.

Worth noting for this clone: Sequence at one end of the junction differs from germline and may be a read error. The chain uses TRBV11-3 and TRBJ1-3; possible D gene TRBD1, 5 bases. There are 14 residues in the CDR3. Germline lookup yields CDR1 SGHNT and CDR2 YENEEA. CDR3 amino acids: CASSGRDSGNTIYF. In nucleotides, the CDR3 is TGTGCCAGCAGCGGAAGGGACTCTGGAAACACCATATACTTT.

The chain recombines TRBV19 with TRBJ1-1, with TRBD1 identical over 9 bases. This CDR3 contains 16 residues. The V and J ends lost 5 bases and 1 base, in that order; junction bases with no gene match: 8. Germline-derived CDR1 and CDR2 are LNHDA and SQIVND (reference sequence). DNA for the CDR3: TGTGCCAGTAGTTTAGGGACAGGGATAGGGAACACTGAAGCTTTCTTT. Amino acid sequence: CASSLGTGIGNTEAFF.

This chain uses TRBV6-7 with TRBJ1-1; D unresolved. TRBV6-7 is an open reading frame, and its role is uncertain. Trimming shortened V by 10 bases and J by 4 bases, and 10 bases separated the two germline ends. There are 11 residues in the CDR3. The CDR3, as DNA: TGTGCCACCTCGTATGGCACTGAAGCTTTCTTT. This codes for CATSYGTEAFF.

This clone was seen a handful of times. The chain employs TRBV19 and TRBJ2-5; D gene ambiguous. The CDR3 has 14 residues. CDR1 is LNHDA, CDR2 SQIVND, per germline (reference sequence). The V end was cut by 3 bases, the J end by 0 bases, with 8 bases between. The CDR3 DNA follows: TGTGCCAGTAGTATCTGGCCCAACCAAGAGACCCAGTACTTC. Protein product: CASSIWPNQETQYF.

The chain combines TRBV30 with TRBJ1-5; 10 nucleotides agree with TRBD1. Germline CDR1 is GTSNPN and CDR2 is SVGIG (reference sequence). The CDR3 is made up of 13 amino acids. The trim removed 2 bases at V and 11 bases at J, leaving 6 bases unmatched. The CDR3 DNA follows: TGTGCCTGGAGTAGACAGGGGGCTCCGGCCCAGCATTTT. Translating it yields CAWSRQGAPAQHF.

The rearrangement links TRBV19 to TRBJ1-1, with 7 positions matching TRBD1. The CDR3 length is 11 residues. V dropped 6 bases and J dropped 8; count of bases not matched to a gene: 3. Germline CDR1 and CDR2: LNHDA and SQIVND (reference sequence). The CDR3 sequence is CASRGTEEAFF. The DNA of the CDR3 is TGTGCCAGTAGAGGGACAGAGGAAGCTTTCTTT.

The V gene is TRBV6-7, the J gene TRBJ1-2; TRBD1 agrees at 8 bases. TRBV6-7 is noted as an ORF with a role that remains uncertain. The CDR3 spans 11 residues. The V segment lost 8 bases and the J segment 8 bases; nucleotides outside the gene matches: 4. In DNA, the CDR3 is TGTGCCAGCGGACAGGGAGACGGCTACACCTTC. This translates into CASGQGDGYTF.

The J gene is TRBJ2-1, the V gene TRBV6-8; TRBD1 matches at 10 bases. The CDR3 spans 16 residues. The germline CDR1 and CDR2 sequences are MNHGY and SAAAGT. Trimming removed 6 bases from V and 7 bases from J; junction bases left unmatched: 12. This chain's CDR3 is CASSYSGTGARNEQFF. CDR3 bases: TGTGCCAGCAGCTATTCCGGGACAGGGGCTCGGAATGAGCAGTTCTTC.

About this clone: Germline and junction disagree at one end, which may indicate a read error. The CDR3 reads CAIRQETYNKQFF. For the CDR3, the DNA is TGTGCGATTAGACAGGAGACCTACAATAAGCAGTTCTTC. V is TRBV28 and J is TRBJ2-1, with D tentatively TRBD1 (6 bases). Looked up from germline, CDR1 is MDHEN and CDR2 is SYDVKM. The length of the CDR3 is 13 residues.

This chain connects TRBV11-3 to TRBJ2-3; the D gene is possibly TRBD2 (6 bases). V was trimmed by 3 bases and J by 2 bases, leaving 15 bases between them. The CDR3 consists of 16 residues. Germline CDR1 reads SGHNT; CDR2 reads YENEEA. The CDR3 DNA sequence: TGTGCCAGCAGCTTGGGTTTTGCGGGACTCACAGATACGCAGTATTTT. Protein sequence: CASSLGFAGLTDTQYF. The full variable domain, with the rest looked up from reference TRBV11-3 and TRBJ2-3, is EAGVVQSPRYKIIEKKQPVAFWCNPISGHNTLYWYLQNLGQGPELLIRYENEEAVDDSQLPKDRFSAERLKGVDSTLKIQPAELGDSAVYLCASSLGFAGLTDTQYFGPGTRLTVL.

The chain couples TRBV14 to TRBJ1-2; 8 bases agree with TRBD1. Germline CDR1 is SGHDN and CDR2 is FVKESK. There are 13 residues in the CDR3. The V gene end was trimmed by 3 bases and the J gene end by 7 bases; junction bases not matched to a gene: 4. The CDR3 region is CASSHSRGLGYTF. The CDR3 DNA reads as TGTGCCAGCAGCCATAGCAGGGGGCTTGGCTACACCTTC.

CDR3 region: CASSYWTEQETQYF. In DNA, the CDR3 is TGTGCCAGCAGCTACTGGACAGAACAAGAGACCCAGTACTTC. This chain uses TRBV7-5 with TRBJ2-5; the table's D call TRBD1 went unverified against the DNA. TRBV7-5 is deemed a pseudogene. The CDR3 has 14 residues.

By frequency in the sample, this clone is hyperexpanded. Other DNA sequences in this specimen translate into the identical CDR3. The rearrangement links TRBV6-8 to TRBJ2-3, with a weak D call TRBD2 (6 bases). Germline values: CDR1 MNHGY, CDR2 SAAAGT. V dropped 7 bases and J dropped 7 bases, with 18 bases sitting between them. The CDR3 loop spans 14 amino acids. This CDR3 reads CASKRKLGGYTQYF. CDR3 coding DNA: TGTGCCAGCAAGCGGAAATTGGGGGGTTATACGCAGTATTTT.

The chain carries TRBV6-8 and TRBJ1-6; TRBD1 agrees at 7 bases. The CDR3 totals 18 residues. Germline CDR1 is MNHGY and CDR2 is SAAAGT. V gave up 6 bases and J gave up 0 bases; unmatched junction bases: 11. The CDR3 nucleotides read TGTGCCAGCAGAACGGGACAGCTGATTAGCTCCTATAATTCACCCCTCCACTTT. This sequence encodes CASRTGQLISSYNSPLHF.

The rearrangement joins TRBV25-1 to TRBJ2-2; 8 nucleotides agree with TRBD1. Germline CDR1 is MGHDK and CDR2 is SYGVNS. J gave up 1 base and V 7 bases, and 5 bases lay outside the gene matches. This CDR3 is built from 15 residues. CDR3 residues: CASNHGQGNTGELFF. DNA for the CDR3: TGTGCCAGCAATCACGGACAGGGGAACACCGGGGAGCTGTTTTTT.

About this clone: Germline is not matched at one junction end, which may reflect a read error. The DNA of the CDR3 is TGTGCCAGCTCACCGGGACAAACGAACACTGAAGCTTTTTTT. Translated, it gives CASSPGQTNTEAFF. The chain couples TRBV18 to TRBJ1-1; D is possibly TRBD1 (6 bases). The CDR3 length is 14 residues. Germline lookup yields CDR1 KGHSH and CDR2 LQKENI.